This T cell receptor beta chain was found in a study of cytomegalovirus exposure and HLA in healthy donors. Background on the study: Across roughly 400 genotyped donors, approximately 80% landed in the Caucasian-associated ancestry cluster.

The CDR3 loop spans 15 amino acids. Germline trimming cut 8 bases from V and 5 bases from J; bases unmatched to any gene: 14. Germline V CDR1 and CDR2: MNHNY, SVGAGI (reference sequence). PCR used 60 Vbeta primers and 13 Jbeta primers. As handled by the study authors: Unique TCR beta chains totaled 80 million to 100 million in a later count, with around 10 million of them shared. Clones were sequenced by immunoSEQ multiplex PCR, and TCRdb holds only the in-frame ones, with some missing. Clone size and the V and J calls come from that table; the DNA yielded D and trimming. This table holds about 130,000 clones, around three quarters found once.

This sequence joins TRBV6-6 and TRBJ2-5; 7 bases map to TRBD1. This clonotype was sampled from a woman in her fifties or sixties in good health and CMV-seropositive. Sequences were obtained from PBMCs. The CDR3 DNA reads TGTGCCAGCGGCAACAGACAGGGTTCGGAGGAGACCCAGTACTTC. It yields the protein CASGNRQGSEETQYF.